Presented here are 31 T cell receptor beta chains from one specimen sequenced in a study of blood T cell repertoires in COVID-19. TCRdb's table, derived via immunoSEQ multiplex PCR, lists solely in-frame clones and lacks some. The data contain under 500,000 clones, roughly 89% of them singletons. Sequences were obtained from peripheral blood. These receptors all come from a woman younger than 45 with acute or convalescent COVID-19.

This clone has just one count. The chain links TRBV12-3 or TRBV12-4 to TRBJ2-5; D not certain. Trimming took off 3 bases at V and 0 bases at J, with 5 bases between the two ends. The CDR3 is 13 amino acids. This CDR3 reads CASSFSNQETQYF. DNA for the CDR3: TGTGCCAGCAGTTTTAGCAACCAAGAGACCCAGTACTTC.

The chain recombines TRBV10-1 with TRBJ2-2; tentative D call: TRBD2 (6 bases). Germline V CDR1 and CDR2: WNHNN, SYGVQD (reference sequence). V was shortened by 6 bases and J by 6 bases, with 8 bases between the two germline ends. This CDR3 contains 12 residues. For the CDR3, the DNA is TGCGCCAGCAGCGGGACTGCCGGGGAGCTGTTTTTT. It encodes CASSGTAGELFF.

The V call is TRBV5-1, the J call TRBJ1-1; tentatively, D is TRBD1 (6 bases). CDR1 and CDR2 (germline): SGHRS, YFSETQ. This CDR3 has 16 amino acids. Trimming cost V 0 bases and J 0 bases, with 12 bases left between them. The DNA of the CDR3 is TGCGCCAGCAGCTTGGGGGGGCAAGGTATGAACACTGAAGCTTTCTTT. This sequence encodes CASSLGGQGMNTEAFF.

This clone was counted a single time. Germline and junction disagree at one end, which may indicate a read error. The chain couples TRBV7-9 to TRBJ1-2; 7 bases map to TRBD1. This CDR3 is built from 12 residues. The germline V gene encodes CDR1 SEHNR and CDR2 FQNEAQ (reference sequence). Here the CDR3 DNA reads TGTGCCAGCAGCTTACCCGGGACAGCCAAGGACTTC. Its translation: CASSLPGTAKDF.

This clone was detected once. The V and J genes are TRBV7-3 and TRBJ2-5; TRBD2 matches 8 bases. CDR3 length: 15 residues. Germline V CDR1 and CDR2: SGHTA, FQGTGA. Unmatched junction bases numbered 6, after V lost 2 bases and J lost 4 bases. The CDR3 DNA sequence: TGTGCCAGCAGCTTAGTCGGGGGGGCCGGAGAGACCCAGTACTTC. Encoded protein: CASSLVGGAGETQYF.

This chain's CDR3 is CASSDQVAGASTDTQYF. The CDR3 DNA is TGTGCCAGCAGTGATCAGGTAGCGGGAGCTAGCACAGATACGCAGTATTTT. The chain links TRBV2 to TRBJ2-3; 9 bases agree with TRBD2. V lost 3 bases and J lost 0; bases outside the gene matches: 7. Germline-derived CDR1 and CDR2 are SNHLY and FYNNEI. The CDR3 sequence is 17 residues long.

This clone showed up just once. This specimen includes other DNA sequences encoding the same CDR3. The V gene is TRBV12-3 or TRBV12-4, the J gene TRBJ2-5, with D tentatively TRBD2 (6 bases). The CDR3 contains 13 residues. V gave up 5 bases and J gave up 3 bases, with 10 bases separating them. CDR3 nucleotide sequence: TGTGCCAGCAGTCCCTCGGGGGAAGAGACCCAGTACTTC. It yields the protein CASSPSGEETQYF.

The chain employs TRBV24-1 and TRBJ2-3; 8 bases agree with TRBD2. V lost 0 bases and J lost 4; bases outside the gene matches: 5. This CDR3 is built from 16 residues. CDR1 and CDR2 from the germline V gene are KGHDR and SFDVKD. CDR3 sequence reads: CATSDLRTSHPDTQYF. The CDR3 region has the DNA TGTGCCACCAGTGATTTGAGGACTAGCCACCCAGATACGCAGTATTTT.

V and J are TRBV30 and TRBJ1-5; D is ambiguous. Trimming took off 0 bases at V and 5 bases at J, with 8 bases between the two ends. CDR3 length: 13 amino acids. CDR1 and CDR2 from the germline V gene are GTSNPN and SVGIG (reference sequence). CDR3 residues: CAWSVNTYQPQHF. CDR3 DNA: TGTGCCTGGAGTGTAAATACTTATCAGCCCCAGCATTTT.

The J gene is TRBJ2-1, the V gene TRBV6-5, with 13 bases fitting TRBD2. The junction had 3 bases not matched to a gene; V was cut back by 6 bases and J by 7 bases. CDR3 length: 14 amino acids. Germline V gives CDR1 MNHEY, CDR2 SVGAGI. The DNA for the CDR3 is TGTGCCAGCAGCGGACTAGCGGGGGATAATGAGCAGTTCTTC. The encoded protein is CASSGLAGDNEQFF.

This clone was recorded once. This chain links TRBV21-1 with TRBJ2-7; TRBD1 is the table's D call and was not checked against the DNA. TRBV21-1 is marked as a pseudogene. The CDR3 covers 16 residues. CDR3 region: CASSKGKGQGSCEQYF. Written as DNA, the CDR3 is TGTGCCAGCAGCAAAGGTAAGGGACAGGGATCCTGCGAGCAGTACTTC.

This chain links TRBV6-5 with TRBJ1-1; 7 nucleotides agree with TRBD1. V was clipped by 6 bases and J by 11 bases; unmatched bases: 12. CDR1 MNHEY and CDR2 SVGAGI come from the germline V gene. CDR3 length: 13 residues. The chain's CDR3 is CASRSMRGLGAFF. Here the CDR3 DNA reads TGTGCCAGCAGATCTATGAGGGGGCTTGGGGCTTTCTTT.

The V and J genes are TRBV2 and TRBJ1-2; D is ambiguous. Trimming shortened V by 7 bases and J by 8 bases, and 20 bases separated the two germline ends. The CDR3 extends over 14 amino acids. Looked up from germline, CDR1 is SNHLY and CDR2 is FYNNEI. The CDR3 protein is CASNLGSVSGGYTF. The CDR3 DNA follows: TGTGCCAGCAATCTTGGATCGGTTTCGGGGGGCTACACCTTC.

This clone was counted a single time. The CDR3 region is CASSLGQEVEQYF. CDR3 nucleotide sequence: TGCGCCAGCAGCTTGGGACAGGAGGTCGAGCAGTACTTC. The chain recombines TRBV5-1 with TRBJ2-7, with D possibly matching TRBD1 (6 bases). Trimming took off 0 bases at V and 6 bases at J, with 10 bases between the two ends. Per germline, CDR1 SGHRS and CDR2 YFSETQ. The CDR3 sequence is 13 residues long.

The chain links TRBV28 to TRBJ2-7, with a weak D call TRBD2 (5 bases). Germline-derived CDR1 and CDR2 are MDHEN and SYDVKM. V lost 4 bases, J lost 0 bases, and 16 bases lay in between. This CDR3 has 16 amino acids. As DNA, the CDR3 is TGTGCCAGCAGTTCCCGACGAGGGAAGAGCTCCTACGAGCAGTACTTC. Protein: CASSSRRGKSSYEQYF.

J is TRBJ1-1 and V is TRBV6-5; D is undetermined. Per germline, CDR1 MNHEY and CDR2 SVGAGI. This CDR3 region has 11 residues. Trimming took 6 bases from V and 7 from J, leaving 9 bases between them. CDR3: CASRQKNEAFF. In nucleotides, the CDR3 is TGTGCCAGCAGACAGAAAAATGAAGCTTTCTTT.

With respect to this clone: Other DNA sequences in the same sample also yield this CDR3. V and J are TRBV9 and TRBJ1-3, with no clear D. CDR3 length: 15 residues. Germline loops: CDR1 SGDLS, CDR2 YYNGEE. Trimming removed 0 bases at V and 0 bases at J, with 7 bases between. CDR3 DNA sequence: TGTGCCAGCAGCGTAGGAGGTCGCTCTGGAAACACCATATATTTT. Translating gives CASSVGGRSGNTIYF.

The rearrangement uses TRBV5-4 and TRBJ2-7; 7 positions match TRBD2. The CDR3 runs to 13 residues. Looked up from germline, CDR1 is SGHNT and CDR2 is YYREEE (reference sequence). The V and J ends lost 3 bases and 3 bases, in that order; junction bases with no gene match: 3. The CDR3 region is CASSSRDYYEQYF. The CDR3 DNA reads as TGTGCCAGCAGCTCCCGGGACTACTACGAGCAGTACTTC.

This chain links TRBV12-3 or TRBV12-4 with TRBJ1-5; 7 bases match TRBD1. The CDR3 contains 13 residues. V lost 6 bases to trimming and J lost 2 bases; unmatched junction nucleotides: 1. CDR3 nucleotides: TGTGCCAGCAGGACAGGGCGCAATCAGCCCCAGCATTTT. Translation: CASRTGRNQPQHF.

The chain employs TRBV11-2 and TRBJ1-1; 9 bases align to TRBD1. J was trimmed by 10 bases and V by 2 bases; bases with no gene match: 2. This CDR3 is 12 amino acids long. The germline V gene encodes CDR1 SGHAT and CDR2 FQNNGV. Written as DNA, the CDR3 is TGTGCCAGCAGCTTAACAGGGGGCGCAGCTTTCTTT. Protein sequence: CASSLTGGAAFF.

The chain combines TRBV27 with TRBJ2-1; 8 bases map to TRBD2. The CDR3 has 14 amino acids. The V gene end was trimmed by 7 bases and the J gene end by 3 bases; junction bases not matched to a gene: 5. The V gene's germline CDR1 is MNHEY and CDR2 SMNVEV (reference sequence). CDR3 loop: CASTQRGSYNEQFF. Written as DNA, the CDR3 is TGTGCCAGCACCCAGCGGGGGAGCTACAATGAGCAGTTCTTC.

In this sample, this clone turned up once. The chain joins TRBV5-1 to TRBJ2-7; 12 nucleotides agree with TRBD2. This CDR3 contains 15 residues. Germline CDR1 is SGHRS and CDR2 is YFSETQ. The V segment lost 4 bases and the J segment 12 bases; nucleotides outside the gene matches: 14. CDR3: CASSKGLAGYDGGYF. CDR3 DNA sequence: TGCGCCAGCAGCAAAGGACTAGCGGGGTATGACGGGGGGTACTTC.

The chain recombines TRBV2 with TRBJ1-1, with 12 positions matching TRBD1. This CDR3 region has 14 residues. Germline-derived CDR1 and CDR2 are SNHLY and FYNNEI. Losses at the gene ends were 8 bases for V and 3 bases for J; bases not matched to a gene: 4. Written as DNA, the CDR3 is TGTGCCAGCGGTCGGGACAGGGGGCACACTGAAGCTTTCTTT. This translates into CASGRDRGHTEAFF.

The chain couples TRBV18 to TRBJ2-2; tentatively, D is TRBD2 (6 bases). The V gene's germline CDR1 is KGHSH and CDR2 LQKENI. V was pared by 3 bases and J by 5 bases, with 13 bases between. The CDR3 totals 15 residues. CDR3 amino acids: CASSPNGGPTGELFF. The CDR3 DNA sequence: TGTGCCAGCTCACCTAACGGGGGACCTACCGGGGAGCTGTTTTTT.

The chain employs TRBV30 and TRBJ1-5; 7 nucleotides match TRBD1. Per the germline V gene, CDR1 is GTSNPN and CDR2 is SVGIG (reference sequence). Germline trimming cut 1 base from V and 9 bases from J; bases unmatched to any gene: 12. This CDR3 region has 15 residues. The CDR3 DNA reads TGTGCCTGGAGTGAAGCCGGGACAGTGACGATGCCCCAGCATTTT. Amino acid sequence: CAWSEAGTVTMPQHF.

The chain carries TRBV6-5 and TRBJ1-5, with D unclear. CDR1 MNHEY and CDR2 SVGAGI come from the germline V gene. Trimming pared 10 bases from V and 3 bases from J, leaving 13 bases between. This CDR3 has 13 residues. The CDR3 DNA reads TGTGCCACCAGAGTCGGGGACAATCAGCCCCAGCATTTT. Its protein is CATRVGDNQPQHF.

V usage is TRBV5-6 and J usage is TRBJ1-1; 9 bases are shared with TRBD1. This CDR3 has 19 residues. V gave up 2 bases and J gave up 1 base; unmatched junction bases: 15. Germline values: CDR1 SGHDT, CDR2 YYEEEE. CDR3 residues: CASSFKGTGYNWKNTEAFF. CDR3 nucleotides: TGTGCCAGCAGCTTCAAAGGGACAGGGTATAATTGGAAGAACACTGAAGCTTTCTTT.

The chain employs TRBV15 and TRBJ1-3; D not certain. V was clipped by 3 bases and J by 7 bases, with 16 bases between them. Per the germline V gene, CDR1 is LNHNV and CDR2 is YYDKDF (reference sequence). This CDR3 has 15 residues. CDR3 DNA: TGTGCCACCAGCAGCTGGCGGCACCCCCAGAACACCATATATTTT. Its translation: CATSSWRHPQNTIYF.

This sequence joins TRBV6-1 and TRBJ2-7; 7 nucleotides align to TRBD2. Germline V gene data show CDR1 as MNHNS and CDR2 as SASEGT. V lost 0 bases and J lost 2; bases outside the gene matches: 4. The CDR3 is made up of 15 amino acids. CDR3 region: CASSEAREYPYEQYF. The DNA for the CDR3 is TGTGCCAGCAGTGAAGCGCGGGAGTACCCCTACGAGCAGTACTTC.

The chain couples TRBV11-1 to TRBJ1-2; D might be TRBD1 (5 bases). V lost 1 base, J lost 4 bases, and 16 bases lay in between. Germline loops: CDR1 SGHAT, CDR2 FQDESV (reference sequence). CDR3 length equals 16 residues. Here the CDR3 reads CASSLGQTSSLYGYTF. In nucleotides, the CDR3 is TGTGCCAGCAGCTTAGGACAGACCTCATCCCTCTATGGCTACACCTTC.

J is TRBJ1-1 and V is TRBV5-1; D is unresolved. V was clipped by 0 bases and J by 2 bases, with 8 bases between them. The CDR3 runs 14 residues. Germline-derived CDR1 and CDR2 are SGHRS and YFSETQ. CDR3 region: CASSLDTGNTEAFF. CDR3 bases: TGCGCCAGCAGCTTGGATACGGGAAACACTGAAGCTTTCTTT. Based on the CDR3 plus reference TRBV5-1 and TRBJ1-1, the full variable domain is KAGVTQTPRYLIKTRGQQVTLSCSPISGHRSVSWYQQTPGQGLQFLFEYFSETQRNKGNFPGRFSGRQFSNSRSEMNVSTLELGDSALYLCASSLDTGNTEAFFGQGTRLTVV.